This T cell receptor beta chain stems from a study of immune characterization of retroperitoneal liposarcoma. By sample share, this clonotype is medium-sized. V shed 2 bases and J shed 2 bases, with 14 bases lying between them. The CDR3 length is 16 residues. Germline CDR1 reads MNHEY; CDR2 reads SVGAGI. TCRdb independently ran MiXCR on the PCR reads; one entry per CDR3 protein. The sample has about 11,000 distinct CDR3 sequences; roughly 20% are singletons. The sequencing input was blood. The chain carries TRBV6-5 and TRBJ2-3; the D gene is possibly TRBD2 (6 bases). This sequence was found in a female donor with retroperitoneal liposarcoma. Written as DNA, the CDR3 is TGTGCCAGCAGTTACCGGGGTGGGGGGAACACAGATACGCAGTATTTT. It encodes CASSYRGGGNTDTQYF.